This TCR beta chain was found in a study of CD8 T cells in Susac syndrome. Study-wide findings and caveats: The study conceded that its TCR sequencing and HLA analysis involved relatively few individuals.

In blood CD8+ and CD4+ T cells, TCR beta underwent sequencing. Negative isolation was used for CD8+ and CD4+ T cells and FACS enrichment for TEMRA cells. With random hexamers, reverse transcription was performed on about 0.45 to 1 ug of RNA. Across 54 Vbeta and 13 Jbeta, TCR beta CDR3 was amplified with immunoSEQ multiplex PCR. In TCRdb, the immunoSEQ multiplex PCR reads were re-called with MiXCR into one record per CDR3 protein. The sample lists 330,000 or so distinct CDR3 sequences, 89% seen once, with less than 0.2% in the top ten. As to this clonotype: Antigen unknown.

The CDR3 covers 14 residues. V was clipped by 1 base and J by 5 bases, with 12 bases between them. The V gene's germline CDR1 is SGHVS and CDR2 FNYEAQ. This TCR was recovered from a human donor with multiple sclerosis. Sequences were obtained from CD8+ T cells from PBMCs. This chain connects TRBV7-6 to TRBJ2-7; D is ambiguous. CDR3 residues: CASSLEGITDEQYF. As DNA, the CDR3 is TGTGCCAGCAGCTTAGAGGGCATTACCGACGAGCAGTACTTC.